This TCR beta chain was captured in a study of T cells in localized non-small cell lung cancer. Study findings and constraints: Tumor trailed uninvolved adjacent lung in T cell clonality, which peaked there.

Only in-frame clones appear in the TCRdb table, and some are missing; sequencing was by immunoSEQ multiplex PCR. This repertoire shows roughly 30,000 clones, roughly nine tenths found once; its top ten account for around 2.9%. Note on this clone: No antigen is known for it.

Trimming took 5 bases from V and 0 from J; bases not matched to a gene: 7. Germline V gene data show CDR1 as SGHTA and CDR2 as FQGTGA. This CDR3 has 18 residues. This TCR came from a female donor older than 55 with stage I lung adenocarcinoma. V and J are TRBV7-3 and TRBJ2-1; TRBD2 aligns across 13 bases. The specimen was peripheral blood, collected before any cancer treatment. The CDR3 sequence: CASSQTSGRTVSYNEQFF. CDR3 DNA: TGTGCCAGCAGCCAGACTAGCGGGAGGACCGTCTCCTACAATGAGCAGTTCTTC.